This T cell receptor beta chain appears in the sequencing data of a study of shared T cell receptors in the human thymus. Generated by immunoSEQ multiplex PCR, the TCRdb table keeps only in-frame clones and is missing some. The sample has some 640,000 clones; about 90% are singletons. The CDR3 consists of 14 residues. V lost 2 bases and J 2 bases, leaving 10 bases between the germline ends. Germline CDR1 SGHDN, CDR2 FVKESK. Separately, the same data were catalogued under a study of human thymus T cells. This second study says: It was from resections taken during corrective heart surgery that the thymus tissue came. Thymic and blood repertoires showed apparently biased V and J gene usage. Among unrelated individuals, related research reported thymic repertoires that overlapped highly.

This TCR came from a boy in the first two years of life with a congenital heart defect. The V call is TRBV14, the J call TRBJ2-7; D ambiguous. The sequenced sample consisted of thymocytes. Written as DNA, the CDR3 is TGTGCCAGCAGCCAAATCCCCCGAGCCTACGAGCAGTACTTC. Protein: CASSQIPRAYEQYF.